The clone carrying this T cell receptor (beta chain) has only a few counts. The sample comes from a study of metastatic and nonmetastatic thyroid tumors. Not a single patient had been given any form of treatment at any point before undergoing thyroid surgery. TCRdb re-called the PCR reads via MiXCR. This table has over 20,000 clones, roughly 27% appearing once. Germline values: CDR1 MNHEY, CDR2 SMNVEV (reference sequence). The CDR3 totals 15 residues. Losses at the gene ends were 2 bases for V and 7 bases for J; bases not matched to a gene: 9. This TCR was recovered from a male donor with papillary thyroid cancer or a benign thyroid nodule (not recorded which). Some clones in this sample may be carry-over from other donors' samples. The chain links TRBV27 to TRBJ1-1, with TRBD1 identical over 8 bases. Sequencing was carried out using tumor tissue. The CDR3 coding sequence is TGTGCCAGCAGTTTAACCAGGGGGCTTTTGAATGAAGCTTTCTTT. Translation gives CASSLTRGLLNEAFF.